Listed here is a single T cell receptor beta chain. The sample comes from a study of shared clonotypes between healthy human individuals. Sequencing used immunoSEQ multiplex PCR; TCRdb keeps in-frame clones, though not all of them. This sample yields about 990,000 clones, of which around 78% are seen a single time; roughly 0.61% belongs to the top ten. The CDR3 consists of 13 residues. The ends were cut back, 8 bases at V and 8 bases at J, with 15 bases in the middle. Germline CDR1 and CDR2: KGHSH and LQKENI. The chain joins TRBV18 to TRBJ1-4; D is possibly TRBD1 (5 bases). Sequenced input: memory CD4+ T cells from PBMCs. Subset here: CD45RA-negative fraction. The sequence derives from a man between 18 and 35 years old in good health. Some clones in this sample may be carry-over from other donors' samples. The CDR3, as DNA: TGTGCCAGCACCGAGGGACTTCAGGAAAAACTGTTTTTT. Its protein is CASTEGLQEKLFF. Full variable domain (missing parts from reference TRBV18 and TRBJ1-4): NAGVMQNPRHLVRRRGQEARLRCSPMKGHSHVYWYRQLPEEGLKFMVYLQKENIIDESGMPKERFSAEFPKEGPSILRIQQVVRGDSAAYFCASTEGLQEKLFFGSGTQLSVL.